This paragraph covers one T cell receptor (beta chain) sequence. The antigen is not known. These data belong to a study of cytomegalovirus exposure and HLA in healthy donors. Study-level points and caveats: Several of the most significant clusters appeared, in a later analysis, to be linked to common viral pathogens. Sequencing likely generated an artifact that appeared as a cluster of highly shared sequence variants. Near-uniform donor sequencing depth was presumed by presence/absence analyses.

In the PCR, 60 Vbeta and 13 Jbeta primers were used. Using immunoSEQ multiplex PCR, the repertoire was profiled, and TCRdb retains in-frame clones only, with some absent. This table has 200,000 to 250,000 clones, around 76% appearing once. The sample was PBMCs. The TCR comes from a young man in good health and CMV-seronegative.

The CDR3 DNA reads as TGTGCCAGCTCCCCCGGAACAGGGGGCGCTTCCTACAATGAGCAGTTCTTC. Translating it yields CASSPGTGGASYNEQFF. J is TRBJ2-1 and V is TRBV18; 9 nucleotides line up with TRBD1. Trimming removed 6 bases from V and 1 base from J; junction bases left unmatched: 10. Germline V gene sequence: CDR1 KGHSH, CDR2 LQKENI. This CDR3 spans 17 amino acids. The full variable domain, rest sourced from reference TRBV18 and TRBJ2-1, is NAGVMQNPRHLVRRRGQEARLRCSPMKGHSHVYWYRQLPEEGLKFMVYLQKENIIDESGMPKERFSAEFPKEGPSILRIQQVVRGDSAAYFCASSPGTGGASYNEQFFGPGTRLTVL.